This is a list of T cell receptor beta chains from one sample in a study of T cells in Graves' hyperthyroidism and ophthalmopathy. Each CDR3 protein is one row after TCRdb ran MiXCR on the multiplex PCR reads. The repertoire holds under 450,000 distinct CDR3 sequences, with about 15% as singletons. Sequencing was done on a sample of blood. The source is a woman between 18 and 29 years old with Graves' hyperthyroidism. CDR3s include the opening cysteine and the closing phenylalanine or tryptophan.

>TRBV29-1|TRBJ1-3
CSVAPVSGNTIYF
>TRBV5-1|TRBJ2-1
CASSGYVGDSPYNEQFF
>TRBV7-2|TRBJ2-3
CASSRQTGSTDTQYF
>TRBV7-3|TRBJ2-1
CASSLRNSANEQFF
>TRBV2|TRBJ2-2
CASSPDRFSLFF
>TRBV18|TRBJ2-2
CASPKLAGATGELFF
>TRBV6-1|TRBJ1-5
CAAGVNSNQPQHF
>TRBV6-1|TRBJ1-3
CASSEVVRGNTIYF
>TRBV7-7|TRBJ2-5
CASSSGTGVETQYF
>TRBV6-1|TRBJ1-2
CASDSTVMYTYGYTF
>TRBV5-1|TRBJ1-2
CASSLVGTNYGYTF
>TRBV11-2|TRBJ1-2
CASSPRELSGGYTF
>TRBV5-1|TRBJ1-1
CASSLTQGTEAFF
>TRBV9|TRBJ1-2
CASSPRTGLDYGYTF
>TRBV6-1|TRBJ2-3
CASTVGLAADTQYF
>TRBV11-2|TRBJ1-1
CASSSEGVKAFF
>TRBV12-3/TRBV12-4|TRBJ1-1
CASRPGTRSNTEAFF
>TRBV12-3/TRBV12-4|TRBJ1-3
CASTLGQGVGLVFGNTIYF
>TRBV19|TRBJ2-1
CASGISGRVSYNEQFF
>TRBV10-3|TRBJ2-1
CATKGMYNEQFF
>TRBV18|TRBJ2-1
CASSPLRTLLAGGPNEQFF
>TRBV19|TRBJ2-7
CASSPGHGSYEQYF
>TRBV7-2|TRBJ2-4
CASSPVAGGNIQYF
>TRBV18|TRBJ2-7
CASSAPGTPYEQYF
>TRBV28|TRBJ1-4
CASSGANEKLFF
>TRBV28|TRBJ2-2
CASSLGRYTGELFF
>TRBV5-1|TRBJ2-3
CASSQAAGGQSDAQYF
>TRBV11-2|TRBJ1-1
CASSYEQGFGTEAFF
>TRBV20-1|TRBJ1-1
CSAQGSAYTEAFF
>TRBV28|TRBJ2-7
CASSLREFRQYF
>TRBV12-3/TRBV12-4|TRBJ2-5
CASSPGLAGVAQYF
>TRBV15|TRBJ1-3
CATAPGLIVNTIYF
>TRBV6-2/TRBV6-3|TRBJ2-7
CASTSGGHDSYEQYF
>TRBV6-4|TRBJ2-3
CASSDTGSTDTQYF
>TRBV28|TRBJ2-4
CASSLWGGGGKNIQYF
>TRBV20-1|TRBJ2-2
CSAHGTGELFF
>TRBV5-1|TRBJ2-1
CASKMTSPAGNEQFF
>TRBV9|TRBJ2-7
CASGDPDRGLSYEQYF
>TRBV11-2|TRBJ2-3
CASSLEIAGASTDTQYF
>TRBV20-1|TRBJ2-7
CSARDSRDYEQYF
>TRBV4-3|TRBJ2-1
CASSQLLVDEQFF
>TRBV28|TRBJ1-6
CASSFFGSPLHF
>TRBV9|TRBJ1-5
CASSAGQGGQPQHF
>TRBV7-9|TRBJ2-7
CASSSDPSSYEQYF
>TRBV11-2|TRBJ2-2
CASSPGPRAGELFF
>TRBV27|TRBJ2-1
CASSLSSGYYNEQFF
>TRBV2|TRBJ2-3
CASTPTGAIGDTQYF
>TRBV28|TRBJ1-5
CASREEMEPQHF